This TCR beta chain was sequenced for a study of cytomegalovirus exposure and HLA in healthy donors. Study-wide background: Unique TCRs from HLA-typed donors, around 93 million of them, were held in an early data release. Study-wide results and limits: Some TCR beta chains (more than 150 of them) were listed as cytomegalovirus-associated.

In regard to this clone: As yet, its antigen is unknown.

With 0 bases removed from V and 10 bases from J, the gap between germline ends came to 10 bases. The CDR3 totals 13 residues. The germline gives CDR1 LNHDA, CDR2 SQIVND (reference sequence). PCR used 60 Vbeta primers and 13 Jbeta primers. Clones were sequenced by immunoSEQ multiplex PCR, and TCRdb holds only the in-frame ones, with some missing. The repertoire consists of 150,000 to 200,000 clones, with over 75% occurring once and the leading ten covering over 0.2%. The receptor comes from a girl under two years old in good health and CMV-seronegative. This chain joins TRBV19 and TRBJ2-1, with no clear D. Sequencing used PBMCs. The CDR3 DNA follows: TGTGCCAGTAGTATAGATCGGCTGCGGGAGCAGTTCTTC. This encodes CASSIDRLREQFF.